This T cell receptor beta chain is drawn from a study of cytomegalovirus exposure and HLA in healthy donors. A remark on this clone: The antigen remains unidentified.

Germline V lookup: CDR1 KGHSH, CDR2 LQKENI. The CDR3 has 12 amino acids. Findings and caveats of the study: A few CMV-associated chains were confirmed in vitro to be specific for CMV antigens.

PCR was performed using 60 Vbeta and 13 Jbeta primers. TCRdb's copy holds only in-frame clones and misses some; the assay was immunoSEQ multiplex PCR. The sample holds 170,000 or so clones; around 80% are singletons and the top ten take 1%. This chain joins TRBV18 and TRBJ2-7; 8 bases agree with TRBD2. Source material: PBMCs. The clonotype originates from a woman between 50 and 59 years old in good health and CMV-seropositive. The CDR3 reads CAGAGESYEQYF. CDR3 coding DNA: TGTGCAGGAGCGGGGGAATCCTACGAGCAGTACTTC.